This TCR beta chain emerged from a study of blood T cell repertoires in COVID-19. Study-level background: Material from acute and convalescent COVID-19 was sourced from the United States, Italy and Spain. Sources were T cells, B-cell-depleted T cells, or PBMCs; the material itself was cDNA or gDNA.

Clones were read by immunoSEQ multiplex PCR, and TCRdb kept only the in-frame ones, dropping some. The profile shows around 230,000 clones, roughly 80% of them singletons. V was pared by 4 bases and J by 5 bases, with 8 bases between. CDR3 length: 12 residues. The germline CDR1 and CDR2 sequences are ENHRY and SYGVKD. Sequencing input: peripheral blood. The V call is TRBV10-3, the J call TRBJ2-5; a weak D match, TRBD2 (6 bases). The sequence came from a woman aged 80 or over with acute or convalescent COVID-19. CDR3: CAISGSGETQYF. CDR3 DNA sequence: TGTGCCATCAGTGGCAGCGGGGAGACCCAGTACTTC.